The 3 T cell receptor beta chains given below trace back to one sample, sequenced in a study of CXCR3-negative and CXCR3-positive naive CD8 T cells. These receptors have no identified antigens. Each TRB cDNA library was prepared by 5' RACE (with UMI labels). TCRdb reanalyzed the 5' RACE reads and collapses them to one entry per CDR3 protein, without DNA. The sample table includes about 150,000 distinct CDR3 sequences. Points from the study as a whole: Hydrophobicity of TRB CDR3s was greater in CXCR3-positive naive cells than in CXCR3-negative naive cells.

Specimen: naive CXCR3+ CD8+ T cells from blood. Indicated subset: CD45RO-CCR7+CD27+CD95- naive CD8+ T cells expressing CXCR3 (TNR3+). These receptors were collected from a human donor in good health. Some clones in this sample may be carry-over from other donors' samples.

The genes are TRBV7-9 and TRBJ2-3; TCRdb's assignment of TRBD2 cannot be checked, as there is no DNA. The CDR3 covers 16 residues. Germline CDR1 reads SEHNR; CDR2 reads FQNEAQ (reference sequence). The CDR3 sequence: CASSPRTSRDTDTQYF.

The J gene is TRBJ1-1, the V gene TRBV28; the D gene TCRdb calls, TRBD1, cannot be checked with no DNA. Germline CDR1 reads MDHEN; CDR2 reads SYDVKM. The CDR3 runs 13 residues. CDR3 amino acids: CASYLTTGGEAFF.

This chain joins TRBV19 and TRBJ2-7; the D gene TCRdb calls, TRBD1, cannot be checked with no DNA. The CDR3 has 15 amino acids. Germline assignment: CDR1 LNHDA and CDR2 SQIVND (reference sequence). This CDR3 is CASSTGQGVSYEQYF.